Listed below are T cell receptor beta chains from one sample, sequenced in a study of beta chain features in type 1 diabetes. Here immunoSEQ multiplex PCR was the method, and the copy in TCRdb shows in-frame clones only, minus some. The table includes about 150,000 clones, 11% detected once. Sequencing was performed on central memory CD4+ T cells from blood. These receptors were obtained from a man between 18 and 29 years old in good health. Each CDR3 is given with its conserved first and last residue. A D gene is named only where the DNA matches it firmly. Size is stated for part of the rows, as once, few or many counts, or as a class when the clone is expanded.

j_gene: TRBJ2-3
d_gene: .
v_gene: TRBV18
abundance: few
CDR3aa: CASSPSTRGSTDTQYF
CDR3nt: TGTGCCAGCTCACCTTCGACTAGAGGTAGCACAGATACGCAGTATTTT

j_gene: TRBJ2-7
d_gene: .
v_gene: TRBV5-4
abundance: .
CDR3aa: CASSLTGIGFYEQYF
CDR3nt: TGTGCCAGCAGTTTGACGGGTATTGGGTTCTACGAGCAGTACTTC

j_gene: TRBJ2-3
d_gene: .
v_gene: TRBV19
abundance: few
CDR3aa: CASSIGQSTDTQYF
CDR3nt: TGTGCCAGTAGTATCGGACAGAGCACAGATACGCAGTATTTT

j_gene: TRBJ2-5
d_gene: TRBD2
v_gene: TRBV4-3
abundance: .
CDR3aa: CASSHRGRAVETQYF
CDR3nt: TGCGCCAGCAGCCATCGCGGGAGGGCCGTGGAGACCCAGTACTTC

j_gene: TRBJ2-5
d_gene: TRBD1
v_gene: TRBV28
abundance: few
CDR3aa: CASSLTDRGETQYF
CDR3nt: TGTGCCAGCAGTTTAACGGACAGGGGGGAGACCCAGTACTTC

j_gene: TRBJ1-2
d_gene: .
v_gene: TRBV5-1
abundance: .
CDR3aa: CASSLVGRDDGYTF
CDR3nt: TGCGCCAGCAGCTTGGTGGGCAGGGATGACGGCTACACCTTC

j_gene: TRBJ2-5
d_gene: TRBD2
v_gene: TRBV27
abundance: few
CDR3aa: CASSLSGREQYF
CDR3nt: TGTGCCAGCAGTTTATCGGGGCGGGAGCAGTACTTC

j_gene: TRBJ2-2
d_gene: TRBD2
v_gene: TRBV7-9
abundance: few
CDR3aa: CASSLIAGDTGELFF
CDR3nt: TGTGCCAGCAGCTTAATAGCGGGAGACACCGGGGAGCTGTTTTTT

j_gene: TRBJ2-7
d_gene: .
v_gene: TRBV7-9
abundance: many
CDR3aa: CASGRQDEQYF
CDR3nt: TGTGCCAGCGGCAGACAGGACGAGCAGTACTTC

j_gene: TRBJ1-5
d_gene: TRBD1
v_gene: TRBV18
abundance: few
CDR3aa: CASSPPGGGLSNQPQHF
CDR3nt: TGTGCCAGCTCACCACCAGGGGGCGGACTTAGCAATCAGCCCCAGCATTTT

j_gene: TRBJ2-7
d_gene: .
v_gene: TRBV10-3
abundance: few
CDR3aa: CAISESSGGVYEQYF
CDR3nt: TGTGCCATCAGTGAGTCCTCTGGGGGAGTCTACGAGCAGTACTTC

j_gene: TRBJ1-2
d_gene: .
v_gene: TRBV6-6
abundance: few
CDR3aa: CASSYSGGDGYTF
CDR3nt: TGTGCCAGCAGTTACTCGGGAGGGGATGGCTACACCTTC

j_gene: TRBJ2-1
d_gene: .
v_gene: TRBV5-4
abundance: .
CDR3aa: CASSTGGGGGGIDEQFF
CDR3nt: TGTGCCAGCAGCACCGGAGGGGGTGGGGGCGGAATTGATGAGCAGTTCTTC

j_gene: TRBJ2-1
d_gene: TRBD2
v_gene: TRBV9
abundance: few
CDR3aa: CASSKIAGGAYNEQFF
CDR3nt: TGTGCCAGCAGCAAAATAGCGGGAGGTGCCTACAATGAGCAGTTCTTC

j_gene: TRBJ2-5
d_gene: .
v_gene: TRBV4-2
abundance: .
CDR3aa: CASSQVLNREETQYF
CDR3nt: TGTGCCAGCAGCCAAGTTCTGAACAGAGAAGAGACCCAGTACTTC

j_gene: TRBJ2-3
d_gene: .
v_gene: TRBV6-5
abundance: few
CDR3aa: CASSPSLAVDTQYF
CDR3nt: TGTGCCAGCAGCCCAAGCCTGGCTGTAGATACGCAGTATTTT

j_gene: TRBJ2-5
d_gene: TRBD2
v_gene: TRBV9
abundance: .
CDR3aa: CASTSGGQETQYF
CDR3nt: TGTGCCAGTACCTCGGGGGGCCAAGAGACCCAGTACTTC

j_gene: TRBJ1-1
d_gene: .
v_gene: TRBV18
abundance: .
CDR3aa: CASSPIPSRGQGEAFF
CDR3nt: TGTGCCAGCTCACCCATACCCTCTCGGGGGCAGGGTGAAGCTTTCTTT

j_gene: TRBJ2-7
d_gene: TRBD1
v_gene: TRBV5-1
abundance: many
CDR3aa: CASSFTLGQATYEQYF
CDR3nt: TGCGCCAGCAGCTTTACCCTGGGACAGGCTACCTACGAGCAGTACTTC

j_gene: TRBJ1-2
d_gene: .
v_gene: TRBV19
abundance: few
CDR3aa: CASSIDGTYGYTF
CDR3nt: TGTGCCAGTAGTATAGATGGGACCTATGGCTACACCTTC

j_gene: TRBJ2-1
d_gene: .
v_gene: TRBV20-1
abundance: few
CDR3aa: CRLTLGNEQFF
CDR3nt: TGCAGACTTACCCTGGGGAATGAGCAGTTCTTC

j_gene: TRBJ1-4
d_gene: TRBD1
v_gene: TRBV19
abundance: .
CDR3aa: CASRAGQSFEKLFF
CDR3nt: TGTGCCAGTCGGGCGGGACAGTCGTTTGAAAAACTGTTTTTT

j_gene: TRBJ2-2
d_gene: .
v_gene: TRBV4-3
abundance: .
CDR3aa: CASSQEWGNTGELFF
CDR3nt: TGCGCCAGCAGCCAAGAGTGGGGGAACACCGGGGAGCTGTTTTTT

j_gene: TRBJ2-2
d_gene: .
v_gene: TRBV5-1
abundance: few
CDR3aa: CASSSLSAAGELFF
CDR3nt: TGCGCCAGCTCCTCACTCTCGGCAGCCGGGGAGCTGTTTTTT

j_gene: TRBJ2-2
d_gene: .
v_gene: TRBV5-1
abundance: few
CDR3aa: CASRPGQNTGELFF
CDR3nt: TGCGCCAGCAGACCAGGGCAGAACACCGGGGAGCTGTTTTTT

j_gene: TRBJ2-6
d_gene: .
v_gene: TRBV7-9
abundance: few
CDR3aa: CASRSWSGALSGANVLTF
CDR3nt: TGTGCCAGCAGGTCGTGGTCAGGGGCTCTCTCTGGGGCCAACGTCCTGACTTTC

j_gene: TRBJ2-1
d_gene: .
v_gene: TRBV5-1
abundance: .
CDR3aa: CASSSNYNEQFF
CDR3nt: TGCGCCAGCAGCTCTAACTACAATGAGCAGTTCTTC

j_gene: TRBJ1-2
d_gene: TRBD1
v_gene: TRBV29-1
abundance: .
CDR3aa: CSVGQGVYGYTF
CDR3nt: TGCAGCGTTGGACAGGGGGTTTATGGCTACACCTTC

j_gene: TRBJ1-2
d_gene: .
v_gene: TRBV9
abundance: .
CDR3aa: CASSTSSVGLSYGYTF
CDR3nt: TGTGCCAGCAGCACCTCCAGTGTGGGATTAAGCTATGGCTACACCTTC

j_gene: TRBJ2-3
d_gene: TRBD1
v_gene: TRBV27
abundance: few
CDR3aa: CASSLRQGPDTQYF
CDR3nt: TGTGCCAGCAGTTTACGACAGGGTCCAGATACGCAGTATTTT

j_gene: TRBJ2-4
d_gene: .
v_gene: TRBV6-1
abundance: .
CDR3aa: CAITEGTAKNIQYF
CDR3nt: TGTGCCATCACGGAGGGGACAGCCAAAAACATTCAGTACTTC

j_gene: TRBJ1-4
d_gene: TRBD1
v_gene: TRBV5-4
abundance: .
CDR3aa: CASSLTQQGELFF
CDR3nt: TGTGCCAGCAGCCTAACTCAACAGGGGGAACTGTTTTTT

j_gene: TRBJ2-1
d_gene: .
v_gene: TRBV5-1
abundance: .
CDR3aa: CASSLGQQDYNEQFF
CDR3nt: TGCGCCAGCAGCTTGGGACAGCAAGATTACAATGAGCAGTTCTTC

j_gene: TRBJ2-7
d_gene: TRBD2
v_gene: TRBV5-4
abundance: .
CDR3aa: CASRLGLASYEQYF
CDR3nt: TGTGCCAGCAGACTGGGACTAGCGTCCTACGAGCAGTACTTC

j_gene: TRBJ2-3
d_gene: .
v_gene: TRBV23-1
abundance: .
CDR3aa: CASSQRGRVVRGRRDGTQYF
CDR3nt: TGCGCCAGCAGTCAAAGGGGCAGGGTTGTCCGTGGTAGACGGGACGGTACGCAGTATTTT

j_gene: TRBJ2-3
d_gene: .
v_gene: TRBV28
abundance: .
CDR3aa: CASSLARDTDTQYF
CDR3nt: TGTGCCAGCAGTTTGGCCAGGGACACAGATACGCAGTATTTT

j_gene: TRBJ2-4
d_gene: TRBD1
v_gene: TRBV5-1
abundance: .
CDR3aa: CASSAWTGGGKNIQYF
CDR3nt: TGCGCCAGCAGCGCCTGGACAGGGGGCGGCAAAAACATTCAGTACTTC

j_gene: TRBJ2-7
d_gene: .
v_gene: TRBV11-3
abundance: many
CDR3aa: CASSFAGARQYF
CDR3nt: TGTGCCAGCAGCTTCGCAGGGGCACGGCAGTACTTC

j_gene: TRBJ2-3
d_gene: .
v_gene: TRBV28
abundance: few
CDR3aa: CASQSLSVTDTQYF
CDR3nt: TGTGCCAGCCAAAGTTTATCGGTGACAGATACGCAGTATTTT

j_gene: TRBJ2-6
d_gene: TRBD2
v_gene: TRBV6-5
abundance: few
CDR3aa: CASSYGRGSGANVLTF
CDR3nt: TGTGCCAGCAGTTACGGGAGGGGATCTGGGGCCAACGTCCTGACTTTC

j_gene: TRBJ2-5
d_gene: TRBD2
v_gene: TRBV9
abundance: once
CDR3aa: CASSRTGLAGTQGETQYF
CDR3nt: TGTGCCAGCAGCCGGACGGGGCTAGCGGGAACCCAAGGGGAGACCCAGTACTTC

j_gene: TRBJ1-2
d_gene: .
v_gene: TRBV14
abundance: few
CDR3aa: CASSYRRDYGYTF
CDR3nt: TGTGCCAGCAGCTACCGCAGGGACTATGGCTACACCTTC

j_gene: TRBJ1-1
d_gene: TRBD1
v_gene: TRBV9
abundance: few
CDR3aa: CASSVSGTGGTEAFF
CDR3nt: TGTGCCAGCAGCGTGTCAGGGACAGGGGGAACTGAAGCTTTCTTT

j_gene: TRBJ2-5
d_gene: .
v_gene: TRBV29-1
abundance: .
CDR3aa: CSVEETRFQTQYF
CDR3nt: TGCAGCGTTGAGGAGACACGGTTTCAGACCCAGTACTTC

j_gene: TRBJ1-2
d_gene: .
v_gene: TRBV10-3
abundance: few
CDR3aa: CAISESGSGGYTF
CDR3nt: TGTGCCATCAGTGAGTCCGGTTCCGGTGGCTACACCTTC

j_gene: TRBJ1-2
d_gene: TRBD1
v_gene: TRBV18
abundance: few
CDR3aa: CASSAAGQGDYGYTF
CDR3nt: TGTGCCAGCTCAGCCGCGGGACAGGGAGACTATGGCTACACCTTC

j_gene: TRBJ2-5
d_gene: TRBD2
v_gene: TRBV4-2
abundance: once
CDR3aa: CASSQEGVSGGLGSETQYF
CDR3nt: TGTGCCAGCAGCCAAGAGGGGGTATCGGGAGGGCTTGGATCGGAGACCCAGTACTTC

j_gene: TRBJ1-5
d_gene: TRBD1
v_gene: TRBV2
abundance: .
CDR3aa: CASRAGTGQGNQPQHF
CDR3nt: TGTGCCAGCAGGGCTGGGACAGGGCAGGGCAATCAGCCCCAGCATTTT

j_gene: TRBJ2-5
d_gene: TRBD2
v_gene: TRBV11-2
abundance: few
CDR3aa: CASRYKPGTSGASLETQYF
CDR3nt: TGTGCCAGCAGATACAAACCTGGGACTAGCGGGGCCTCACTGGAGACCCAGTACTTC

j_gene: TRBJ2-1
d_gene: .
v_gene: TRBV5-1
abundance: .
CDR3aa: CASSRVVAVSSYNEQFF
CDR3nt: TGCGCCAGCAGCAGGGTCGTAGCGGTCAGCTCCTACAATGAGCAGTTCTTC

j_gene: TRBJ1-2
d_gene: .
v_gene: TRBV6-6
abundance: few
CDR3aa: CASSGQTVIGYTF
CDR3nt: TGTGCCAGCAGTGGACAAACAGTGATTGGCTACACCTTC

j_gene: TRBJ1-1
d_gene: .
v_gene: TRBV29-1
abundance: few
CDR3aa: CSVDSFLVAVAEAFF
CDR3nt: TGCAGCGTTGACTCATTTTTAGTGGCGGTCGCTGAAGCTTTCTTT

j_gene: TRBJ2-7
d_gene: .
v_gene: TRBV2
abundance: few
CDR3aa: CASSEKYEQYF
CDR3nt: TGTGCCAGCAGTGAGAAATACGAGCAGTACTTC

j_gene: TRBJ2-5
d_gene: .
v_gene: TRBV11-2
abundance: .
CDR3aa: CASSLSGYQETQYF
CDR3nt: TGTGCCAGCAGCTTATCAGGGTACCAAGAGACCCAGTACTTC

j_gene: TRBJ1-1
d_gene: .
v_gene: TRBV18
abundance: .
CDR3aa: CASSPRRDTEAFF
CDR3nt: TGTGCCAGCTCACCACGCAGGGACACTGAAGCTTTCTTT

j_gene: TRBJ2-3
d_gene: .
v_gene: TRBV10-3
abundance: few
CDR3aa: CAISAKDTQYF
CDR3nt: TGTGCCATCAGTGCCAAGGATACGCAGTATTTT

j_gene: TRBJ2-2
d_gene: .
v_gene: TRBV5-4
abundance: few
CDR3aa: CASSQGVDTGELFF
CDR3nt: TGTGCCAGCAGCCAAGGTGTGGACACCGGGGAGCTGTTTTTT

j_gene: TRBJ1-2
d_gene: TRBD1
v_gene: TRBV5-5
abundance: few
CDR3aa: CASSPDRNYGYTF
CDR3nt: TGTGCCAGCAGCCCGGACAGGAACTATGGCTACACCTTC

j_gene: TRBJ1-2
d_gene: TRBD1
v_gene: TRBV7-2
abundance: .
CDR3aa: CASSALTGGKGGYTF
CDR3nt: TGTGCCAGCAGCGCCCTAACAGGGGGCAAGGGTGGCTACACCTTC

j_gene: TRBJ2-4
d_gene: .
v_gene: TRBV7-7
abundance: .
CDR3aa: CASSLREGGIQYF
CDR3nt: TGTGCTAGCAGCTTAAGAGAGGGGGGCATTCAGTACTTC